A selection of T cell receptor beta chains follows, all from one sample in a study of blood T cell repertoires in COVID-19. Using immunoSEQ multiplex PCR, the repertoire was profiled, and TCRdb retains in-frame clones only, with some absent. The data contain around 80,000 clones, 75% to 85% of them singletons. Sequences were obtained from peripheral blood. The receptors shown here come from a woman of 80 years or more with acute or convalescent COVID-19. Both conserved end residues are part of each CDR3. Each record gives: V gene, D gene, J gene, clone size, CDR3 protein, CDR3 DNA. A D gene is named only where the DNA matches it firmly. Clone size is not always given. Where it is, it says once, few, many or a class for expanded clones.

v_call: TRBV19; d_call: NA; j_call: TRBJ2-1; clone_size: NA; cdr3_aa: CASSGMYNEQFF; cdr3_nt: TGTGCCAGTAGCGGGATGTACAATGAGCAGTTCTTC
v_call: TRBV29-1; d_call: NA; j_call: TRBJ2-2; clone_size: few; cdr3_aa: CSVEWSPGELFF; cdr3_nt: TGCAGCGTTGAGTGGAGTCCCGGGGAGCTGTTTTTT
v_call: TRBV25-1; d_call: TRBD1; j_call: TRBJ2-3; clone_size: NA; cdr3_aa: CASSEPGQDPTDTQYF; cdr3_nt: TGTGCCAGCAGTGAACCAGGACAGGATCCCACAGATACGCAGTATTTT
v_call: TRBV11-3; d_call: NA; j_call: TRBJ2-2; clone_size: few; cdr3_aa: CASSFILAGTGELFF; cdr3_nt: TGTGCCAGCAGCTTCATACTAGCTGGCACCGGGGAGCTGTTTTTT
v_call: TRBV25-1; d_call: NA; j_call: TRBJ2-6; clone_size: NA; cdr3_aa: CASSGPDTGSGANVLTF; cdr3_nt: TGTGCCAGCAGTGGACCCGACACGGGGTCCGGGGCCAACGTCCTGACTTTC
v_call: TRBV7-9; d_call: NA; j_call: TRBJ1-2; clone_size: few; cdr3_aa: CASSFEGGRYGYTF; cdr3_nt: TGTGCCAGCAGCTTTGAGGGAGGACGGTATGGCTACACCTTC
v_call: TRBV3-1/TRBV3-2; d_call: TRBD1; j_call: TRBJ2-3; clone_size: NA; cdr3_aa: CASSAAGQGTDTQYF; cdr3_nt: TGTGCCAGCAGCGCGGCGGGACAGGGCACAGATACGCAGTATTTT
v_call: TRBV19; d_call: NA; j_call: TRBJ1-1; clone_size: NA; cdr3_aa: CASSIWSGNTEAFF; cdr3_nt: TGTGCCAGTAGTATTTGGTCCGGGAACACTGAAGCTTTCTTT
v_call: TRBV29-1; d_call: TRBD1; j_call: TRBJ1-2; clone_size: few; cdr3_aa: CSVDRAYYGYTF; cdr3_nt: TGCAGCGTCGACAGGGCGTACTATGGCTACACCTTC
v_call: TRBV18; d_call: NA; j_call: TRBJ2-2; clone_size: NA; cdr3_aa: CASSPIPSANTGELFF; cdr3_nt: TGTGCCAGCTCACCAATTCCTAGCGCGAACACCGGGGAGCTGTTTTTT
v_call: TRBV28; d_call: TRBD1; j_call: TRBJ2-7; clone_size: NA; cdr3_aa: CATRDSAYEQYF; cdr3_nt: TGTGCCACCCGGGACAGTGCTTACGAGCAGTACTTC
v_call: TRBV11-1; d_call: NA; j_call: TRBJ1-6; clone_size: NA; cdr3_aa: CASSFDRQLFNSPLHF; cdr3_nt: TGTGCCAGCAGCTTCGACAGGCAGCTATTCAATTCACCCCTCCACTTT
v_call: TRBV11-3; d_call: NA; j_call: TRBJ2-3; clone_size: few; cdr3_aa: CASRQGTDTQYF; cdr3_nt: TGTGCCAGCAGACAGGGAACAGATACGCAGTATTTT
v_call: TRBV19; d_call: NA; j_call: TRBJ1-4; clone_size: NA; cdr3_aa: CASSIQGHRNEKLFF; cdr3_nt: TGTGCCAGTAGTATACAGGGGCATCGGAATGAAAAACTGTTTTTT
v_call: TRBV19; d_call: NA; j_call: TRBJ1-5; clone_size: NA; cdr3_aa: CASSIDFLEQPQHF; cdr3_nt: TGTGCCAGTAGTATAGATTTTTTAGAACAGCCCCAGCATTTT
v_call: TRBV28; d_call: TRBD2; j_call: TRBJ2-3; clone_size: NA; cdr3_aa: CASSQTAGNTDTQYF; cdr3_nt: TGTGCCAGCAGTCAGACAGCGGGAAACACAGATACGCAGTATTTT
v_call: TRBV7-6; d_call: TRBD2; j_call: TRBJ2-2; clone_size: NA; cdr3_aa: CASSARGTSGTTGELFF; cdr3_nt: TGTGCCAGCAGCGCCAGGGGGACTAGCGGGACCACCGGGGAGCTGTTTTTT
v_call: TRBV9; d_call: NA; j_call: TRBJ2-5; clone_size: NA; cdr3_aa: CASSALMAGAGTQYF; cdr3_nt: TGTGCCAGCAGCGCCCTGATGGCGGGGGCCGGGACCCAGTACTTC
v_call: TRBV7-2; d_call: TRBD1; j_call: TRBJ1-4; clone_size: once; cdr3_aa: CASSSTGATNEKLFF; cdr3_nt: TGTGCCAGCAGCTCTACAGGGGCAACTAATGAAAAACTGTTTTTT
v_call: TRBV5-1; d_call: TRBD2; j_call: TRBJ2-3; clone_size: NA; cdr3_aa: CASSMGLAGGPGTDTQYF; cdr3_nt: TGCGCCAGCAGCATGGGACTAGCGGGAGGGCCGGGCACAGATACGCAGTATTTT
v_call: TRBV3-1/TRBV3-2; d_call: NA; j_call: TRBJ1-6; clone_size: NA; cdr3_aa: CASSLLSSYNSPLHF; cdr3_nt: TGTGCCAGCAGTCTTCTGAGCTCCTATAATTCACCCCTCCACTTT
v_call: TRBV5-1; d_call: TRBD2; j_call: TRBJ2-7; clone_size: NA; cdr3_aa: CASSLVSGGSYEQYF; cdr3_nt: TGCGCCAGCAGCTTGGTCAGCGGGGGCTCCTACGAGCAGTACTTC
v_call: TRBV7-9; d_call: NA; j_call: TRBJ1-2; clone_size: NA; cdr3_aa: CASRREAGANYGYTF; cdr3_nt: TGTGCCAGCAGAAGGGAAGCCGGGGCTAACTATGGCTACACCTTC
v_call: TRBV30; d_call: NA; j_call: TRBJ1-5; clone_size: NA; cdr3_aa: CAWSVPQARRNQPQHF; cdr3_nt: TGTGCCTGGAGTGTCCCGCAGGCCCGACGCAATCAGCCCCAGCATTTT
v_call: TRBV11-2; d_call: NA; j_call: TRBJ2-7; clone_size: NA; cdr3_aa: CASSLDLGGYEQYF; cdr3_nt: TGTGCCAGCAGCTTAGATCTTGGAGGGTACGAGCAGTACTTC
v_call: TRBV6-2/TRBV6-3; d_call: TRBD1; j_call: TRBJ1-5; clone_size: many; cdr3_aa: CASSYSKGQGGKPQHF; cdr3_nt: TGTGCCAGCAGTTACTCGAAGGGGCAGGGGGGCAAGCCCCAGCATTTT
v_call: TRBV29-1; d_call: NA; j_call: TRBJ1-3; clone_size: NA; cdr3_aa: CSVLNPSSGNTIYF; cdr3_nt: TGCAGCGTTTTGAATCCGAGCTCTGGAAACACCATATATTTT
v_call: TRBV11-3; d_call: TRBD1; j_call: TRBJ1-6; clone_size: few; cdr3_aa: CASSSGQGDNSPLHF; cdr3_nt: TGTGCCAGCAGCTCGGGACAGGGTGATAATTCACCCCTCCACTTT
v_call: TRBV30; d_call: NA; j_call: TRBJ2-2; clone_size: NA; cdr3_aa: CAWTQLVLAGELFF; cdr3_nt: TGTGCCTGGACTCAACTAGTCTTAGCCGGGGAGCTGTTTTTT
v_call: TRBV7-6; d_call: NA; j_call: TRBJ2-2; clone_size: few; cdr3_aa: CASSLETPGSAATGELFF; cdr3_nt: TGTGCCAGCAGCTTAGAAACCCCCGGGAGTGCAGCCACCGGGGAGCTGTTTTTT
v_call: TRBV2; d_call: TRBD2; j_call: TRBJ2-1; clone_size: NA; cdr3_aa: CASSGAGGQDEQFF; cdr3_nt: TGTGCCAGCAGTGGGGCGGGAGGGCAGGATGAGCAGTTCTTC
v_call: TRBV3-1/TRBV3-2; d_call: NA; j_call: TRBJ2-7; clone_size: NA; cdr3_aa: CAIREDEQYF; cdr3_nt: TGTGCCATCAGGGAGGACGAGCAGTACTTC
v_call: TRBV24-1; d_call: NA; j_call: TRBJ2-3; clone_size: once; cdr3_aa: CATSQRTDTQYF; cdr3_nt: TGTGCCACCTCCCAGAGGACAGATACGCAGTATTTT
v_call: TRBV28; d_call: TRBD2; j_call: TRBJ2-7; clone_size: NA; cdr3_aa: CATMGGDEQYF; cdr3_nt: TGTGCCACCATGGGGGGGGACGAGCAGTACTTC
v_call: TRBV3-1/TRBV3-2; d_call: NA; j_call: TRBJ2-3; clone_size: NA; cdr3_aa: CASSQGGAFSGVFGTDTQYF; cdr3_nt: TGTGCCAGCAGCCAAGGGGGCGCCTTCTCGGGGGTCTTTGGCACAGATACGCAGTATTTT
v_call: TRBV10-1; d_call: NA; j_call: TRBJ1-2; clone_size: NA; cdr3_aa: CASSPVPNYGYTF; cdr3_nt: TGCGCCAGCAGCCCGGTCCCTAACTATGGCTACACCTTC
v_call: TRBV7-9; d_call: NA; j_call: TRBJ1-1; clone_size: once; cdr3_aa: CASSSNTGNTEAFF; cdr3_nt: TGTGCCAGCAGCTCCAATACAGGGAACACTGAAGCTTTCTTT
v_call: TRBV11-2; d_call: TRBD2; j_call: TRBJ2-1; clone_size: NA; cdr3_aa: CASSSPQGKGTSGYNEQFF; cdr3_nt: TGTGCCAGCAGCTCCCCGCAGGGGAAAGGGACTAGCGGCTACAATGAGCAGTTCTTC
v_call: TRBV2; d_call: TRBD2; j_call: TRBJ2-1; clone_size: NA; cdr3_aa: CASSDGSGDNEQFF; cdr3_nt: TGTGCCAGCAGTGATGGTAGCGGGGACAATGAGCAGTTCTTC
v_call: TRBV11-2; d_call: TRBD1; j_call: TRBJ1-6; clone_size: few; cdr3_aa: CASSPNRGDSPLHF; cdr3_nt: TGTGCCAGCAGCCCCAACAGGGGGGATTCACCCCTCCACTTT
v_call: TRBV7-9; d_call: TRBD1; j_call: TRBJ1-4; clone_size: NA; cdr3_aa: CASSLGTANEKLFF; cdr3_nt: TGTGCCAGCAGCTTGGGGACAGCTAATGAAAAACTGTTTTTT
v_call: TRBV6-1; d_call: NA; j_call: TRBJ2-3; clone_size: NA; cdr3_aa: CASSEDSSTDTQYF; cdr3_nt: TGTGCCAGCAGTGAAGACAGCAGCACAGATACGCAGTATTTT
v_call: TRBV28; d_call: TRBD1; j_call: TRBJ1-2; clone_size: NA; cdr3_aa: CASSLAGTGDYGYTF; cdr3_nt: TGTGCCAGCAGTTTAGCCGGGACAGGAGACTATGGCTACACCTTC
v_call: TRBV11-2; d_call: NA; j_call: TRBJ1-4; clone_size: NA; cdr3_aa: CASSTGSKEKLFF; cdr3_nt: TGTGCCAGCAGCACAGGAAGTAAGGAAAAACTGTTTTTT
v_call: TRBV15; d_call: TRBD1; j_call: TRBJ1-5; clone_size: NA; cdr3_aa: CATSRAGQRSNQPQHF; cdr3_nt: TGTGCCACCAGCAGGGCGGGACAGAGAAGCAATCAGCCCCAGCATTTT
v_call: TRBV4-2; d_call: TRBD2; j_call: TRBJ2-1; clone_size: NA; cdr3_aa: CASSQELAGGFDEQFF; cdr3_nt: TGTGCCAGCAGCCAAGAACTGGCGGGAGGGTTCGATGAGCAGTTCTTC
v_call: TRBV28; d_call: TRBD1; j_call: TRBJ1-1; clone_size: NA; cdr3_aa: CASRLTTGGGNTEAFF; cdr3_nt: TGTGCCAGCAGGCTGACGACAGGGGGCGGGAACACTGAAGCTTTCTTT
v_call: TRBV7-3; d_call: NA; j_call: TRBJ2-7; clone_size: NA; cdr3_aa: CASSLNWGSGEQYF; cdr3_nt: TGTGCCAGCAGCTTAAATTGGGGTAGCGGCGAGCAGTACTTC
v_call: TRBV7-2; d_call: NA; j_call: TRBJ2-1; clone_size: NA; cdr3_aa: CASRLGSGEQFF; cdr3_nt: TGTGCCAGCAGATTAGGGAGTGGCGAGCAGTTCTTC
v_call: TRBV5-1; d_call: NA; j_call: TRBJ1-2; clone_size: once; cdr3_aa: CASSLGQGVVHGYTF; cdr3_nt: TGCGCCAGCAGCTTGGGGCAGGGCGTGGTTCATGGCTACACCTTC
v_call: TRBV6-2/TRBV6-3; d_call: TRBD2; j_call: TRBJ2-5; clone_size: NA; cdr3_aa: CASSWRLAGKETQYF; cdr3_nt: TGTGCCAGCAGTTGGAGACTAGCGGGAAAAGAGACCCAGTACTTC
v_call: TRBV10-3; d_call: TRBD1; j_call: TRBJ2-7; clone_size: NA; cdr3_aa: CAISSGQGAYEQYF; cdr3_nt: TGTGCCATCAGCAGCGGACAGGGGGCATACGAGCAGTACTTC
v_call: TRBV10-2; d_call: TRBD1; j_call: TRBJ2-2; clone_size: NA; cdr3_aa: CASSTGGGGELFF; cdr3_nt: TGCGCCAGCAGTACAGGGGGTGGCGGGGAGCTGTTTTTT
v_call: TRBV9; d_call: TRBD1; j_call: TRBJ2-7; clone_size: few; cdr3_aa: CASSTTGTETYEQYF; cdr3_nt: TGTGCCAGCAGCACCACCGGGACAGAAACCTACGAGCAGTACTTC
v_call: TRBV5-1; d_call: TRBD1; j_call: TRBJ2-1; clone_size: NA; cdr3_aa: CASNLIGQGADEQFF; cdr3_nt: TGCGCCAGCAACCTGATAGGACAGGGGGCCGATGAGCAGTTCTTC
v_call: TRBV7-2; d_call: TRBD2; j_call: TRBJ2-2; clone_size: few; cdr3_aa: CASRARLAGAWELFF; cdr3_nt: TGTGCCAGCAGGGCTCGACTAGCGGGAGCCTGGGAGCTGTTTTTT
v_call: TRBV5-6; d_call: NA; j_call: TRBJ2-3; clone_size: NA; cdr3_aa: CASSAWGTRTDTQYF; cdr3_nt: TGTGCCAGCAGCGCCTGGGGCACTCGCACAGATACGCAGTATTTT
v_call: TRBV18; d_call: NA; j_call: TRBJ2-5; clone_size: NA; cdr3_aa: CASSPLLTGLGETQYF; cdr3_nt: TGTGCCAGCTCACCACTTCTTACAGGGCTCGGGGAGACCCAGTACTTC
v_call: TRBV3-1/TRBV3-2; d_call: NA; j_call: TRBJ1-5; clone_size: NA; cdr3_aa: CASSQEGPQHF; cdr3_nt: TGTGCCAGCAGCCAAGAGGGCCCCCAGCATTTT
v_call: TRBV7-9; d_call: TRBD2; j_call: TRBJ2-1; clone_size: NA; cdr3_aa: CASSLIRGSSNEQFF; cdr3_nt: TGTGCCAGCAGCTTAATCCGCGGGAGTTCCAATGAGCAGTTCTTC